This TCR beta chain was recovered during a study of tumor and adjacent non-tumor tissue in lung cancer. With respect to this clonotype: At one of its ends the junction is not consistent with the germline gene, which may arise from a read error.

Three rounds of nested PCR, following a modified ARM-PCR protocol, produced the TCRbeta library. MiXCR, run by TCRdb on the multiplex PCR reads, gives a single entry per CDR3 protein. Of 45,000 to 65,000 distinct CDR3 sequences listed, about 70% are singletons. There are 14 residues in the CDR3. Germline assignment: CDR1 LGHNA and CDR2 YNFKEQ. No cell sorting was done before RNA was extracted from the tissue. This non-tumor lung sample came from over 3 cm beyond the tumor edge. Newly diagnosed lung cancer patients had thoracic surgery in China, August–November 2014, without prior chemotherapy. J is TRBJ2-7 and V is TRBV4-2; no reliable D call. This TCR was recovered from a woman aged 60 to 75 with non-small cell lung cancer. Sequencing was carried out using distant non-tumor lung tissue. This chain's CDR3 is CAGSQGGEPYEQCF. The CDR3 DNA is TGTGCCGGCAGCCAAGGTGGGGAACCCTACGAGCAGTGCTTC.